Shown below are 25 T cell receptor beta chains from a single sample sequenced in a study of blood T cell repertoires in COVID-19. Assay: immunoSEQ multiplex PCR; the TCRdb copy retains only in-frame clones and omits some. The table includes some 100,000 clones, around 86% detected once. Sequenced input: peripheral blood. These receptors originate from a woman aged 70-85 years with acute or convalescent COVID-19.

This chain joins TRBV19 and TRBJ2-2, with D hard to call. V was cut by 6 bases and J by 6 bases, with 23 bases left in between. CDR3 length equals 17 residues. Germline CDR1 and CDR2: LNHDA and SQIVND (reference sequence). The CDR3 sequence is CASRIDRAPKKSGELFF. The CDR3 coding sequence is TGTGCCAGTAGGATTGATAGAGCCCCTAAAAAGTCCGGGGAGCTGTTTTTT.

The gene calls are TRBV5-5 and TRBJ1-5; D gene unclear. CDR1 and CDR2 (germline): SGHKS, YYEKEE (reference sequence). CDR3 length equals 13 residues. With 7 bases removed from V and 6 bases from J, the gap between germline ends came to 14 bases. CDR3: CASRSTDGQPQHF. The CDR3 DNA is TGTGCCAGCCGCTCCACAGATGGTCAGCCCCAGCATTTT. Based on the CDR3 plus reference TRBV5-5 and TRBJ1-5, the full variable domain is DAGVTQSPTHLIKTRGQQVTLRCSPISGHKSVSWYQQVLGQGPQFIFQYYEKEERGRGNFPDRFSARQFPNYSSELNVNALLLGDSALYLCASRSTDGQPQHFGDGTRLSIL.

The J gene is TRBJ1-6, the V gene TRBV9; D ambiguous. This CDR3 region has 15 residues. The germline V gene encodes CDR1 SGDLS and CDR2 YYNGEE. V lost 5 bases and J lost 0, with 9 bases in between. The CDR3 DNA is TGTGCCAGCAGTCTGATGAGCTCCTATAATTCACCCCTCCACTTT. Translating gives CASSLMSSYNSPLHF.

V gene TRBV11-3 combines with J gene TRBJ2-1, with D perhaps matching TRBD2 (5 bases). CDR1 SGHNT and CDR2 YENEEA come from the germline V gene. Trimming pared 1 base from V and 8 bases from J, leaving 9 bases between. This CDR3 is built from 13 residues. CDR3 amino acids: CASSLGRRYEQFF. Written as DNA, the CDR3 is TGTGCCAGCAGCTTAGGGAGGAGGTATGAGCAGTTCTTC.

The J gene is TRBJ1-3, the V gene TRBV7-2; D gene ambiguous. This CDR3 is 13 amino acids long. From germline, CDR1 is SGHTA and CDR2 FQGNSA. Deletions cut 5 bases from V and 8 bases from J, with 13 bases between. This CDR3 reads CASSRAGAYTIYF. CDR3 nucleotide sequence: TGTGCCAGCAGCCGCGCGGGCGCGTACACCATATATTTT.

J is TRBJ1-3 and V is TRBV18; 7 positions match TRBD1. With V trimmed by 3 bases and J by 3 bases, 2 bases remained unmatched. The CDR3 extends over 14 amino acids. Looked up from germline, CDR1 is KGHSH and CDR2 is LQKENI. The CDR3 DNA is TGTGCCAGCTCACCCCGGACAGGTGGAAACACCATATATTTT. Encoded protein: CASSPRTGGNTIYF.

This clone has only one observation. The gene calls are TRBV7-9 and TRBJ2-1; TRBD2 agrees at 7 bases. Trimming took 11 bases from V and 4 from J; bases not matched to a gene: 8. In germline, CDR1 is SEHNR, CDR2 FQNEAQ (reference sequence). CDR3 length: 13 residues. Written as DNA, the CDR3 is TGTGCCGGGACTCGGCGGGGGTACAATGAGCAGTTCTTC. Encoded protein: CAGTRRGYNEQFF.

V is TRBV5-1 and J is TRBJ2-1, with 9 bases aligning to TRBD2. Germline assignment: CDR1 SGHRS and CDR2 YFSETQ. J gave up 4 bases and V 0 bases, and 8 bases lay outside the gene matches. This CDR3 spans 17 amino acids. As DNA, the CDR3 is TGCGCCAGCAGCTTGGGCCCTCGCGGGGGGGGGTACAATGAGCAGTTCTTC. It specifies CASSLGPRGGGYNEQFF.

The CDR3 here is CASSLDRGPYYGYTF. The CDR3 nucleotides are TGTGCCAGCAGCTTAGACAGGGGTCCTTACTATGGCTACACCTTC. This chain connects TRBV7-9 to TRBJ1-2; 7 nucleotides agree with TRBD1. Per germline, CDR1 SEHNR and CDR2 FQNEAQ (reference sequence). The CDR3 consists of 15 residues. The V gene end was trimmed by 1 base and the J gene end by 3 bases; junction bases not matched to a gene: 5.

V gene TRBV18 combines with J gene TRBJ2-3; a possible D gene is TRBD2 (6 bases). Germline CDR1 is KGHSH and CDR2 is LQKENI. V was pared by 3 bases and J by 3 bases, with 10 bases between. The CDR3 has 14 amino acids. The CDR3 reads CASSPASVTDTQYF. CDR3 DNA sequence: TGTGCCAGCTCACCGGCTAGCGTGACAGATACGCAGTATTTT.

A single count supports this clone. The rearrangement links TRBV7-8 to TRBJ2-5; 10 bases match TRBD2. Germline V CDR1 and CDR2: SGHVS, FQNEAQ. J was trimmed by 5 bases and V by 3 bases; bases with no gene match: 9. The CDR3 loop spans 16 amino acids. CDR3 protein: CASSFQREGRGETQYF. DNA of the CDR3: TGTGCCAGCAGCTTTCAGCGGGAGGGCCGGGGGGAGACCCAGTACTTC.

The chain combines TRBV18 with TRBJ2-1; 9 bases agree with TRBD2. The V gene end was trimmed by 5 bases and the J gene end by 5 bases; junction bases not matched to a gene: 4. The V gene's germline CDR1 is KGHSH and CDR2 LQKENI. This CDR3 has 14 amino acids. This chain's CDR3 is CASSFIAGDNEQFF. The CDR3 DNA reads TGTGCCAGCTCATTTATAGCGGGGGACAATGAGCAGTTCTTC.

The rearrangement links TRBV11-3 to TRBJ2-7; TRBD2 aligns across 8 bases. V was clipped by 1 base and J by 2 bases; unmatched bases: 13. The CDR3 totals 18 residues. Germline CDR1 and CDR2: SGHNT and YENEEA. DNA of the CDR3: TGTGCCAGCAGCTTAGTGTTGAGGCCCCCGGGACTAGCCTACGAGCAGTACTTC. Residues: CASSLVLRPPGLAYEQYF.

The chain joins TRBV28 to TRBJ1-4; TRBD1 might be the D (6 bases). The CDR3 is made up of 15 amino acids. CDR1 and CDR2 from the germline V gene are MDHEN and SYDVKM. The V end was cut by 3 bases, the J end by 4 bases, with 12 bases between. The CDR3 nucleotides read TGTGCCAGCAGTTTCGTCGACAGGAGTAATGAAAAACTGTTTTTT. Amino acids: CASSFVDRSNEKLFF.

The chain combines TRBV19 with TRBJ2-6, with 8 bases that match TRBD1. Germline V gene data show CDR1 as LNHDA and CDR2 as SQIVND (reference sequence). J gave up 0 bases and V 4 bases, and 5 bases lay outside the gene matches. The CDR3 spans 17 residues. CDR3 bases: TGTGCCAGTAGTAGACAGGGGATACACTCTGGGGCCAACGTCCTGACTTTC. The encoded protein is CASSRQGIHSGANVLTF.

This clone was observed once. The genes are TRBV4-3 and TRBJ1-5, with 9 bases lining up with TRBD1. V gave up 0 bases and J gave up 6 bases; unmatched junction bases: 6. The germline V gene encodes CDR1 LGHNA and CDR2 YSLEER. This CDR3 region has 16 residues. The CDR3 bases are TGCGCCAGCAGCCAAGATTTAACAGGGGGCGGTCAGCCCCAGCATTTT. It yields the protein CASSQDLTGGGQPQHF.

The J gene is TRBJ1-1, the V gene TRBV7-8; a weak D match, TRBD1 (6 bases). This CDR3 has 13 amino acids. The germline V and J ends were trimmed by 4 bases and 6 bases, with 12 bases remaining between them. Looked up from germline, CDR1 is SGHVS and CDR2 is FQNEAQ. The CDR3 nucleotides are TGTGCCAGCAGCTCCCCGGACAGTTCTGAAGCTTTCTTT. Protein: CASSSPDSSEAFF.

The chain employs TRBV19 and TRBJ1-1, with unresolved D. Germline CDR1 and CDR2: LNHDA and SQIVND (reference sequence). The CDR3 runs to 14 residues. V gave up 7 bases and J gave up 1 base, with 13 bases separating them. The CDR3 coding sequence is TGTGCCAGTAATTCCCTTTTGAGGAACACTGAAGCTTTCTTT. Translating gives CASNSLLRNTEAFF. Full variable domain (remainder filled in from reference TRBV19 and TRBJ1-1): DGGITQSPKYLFRKEGQNVTLSCEQNLNHDAMYWYRQDPGQGLRLIYYSQIVNDFQKGDIAEGYSVSREKKESFPLTVTSAQKNPTAFYLCASNSLLRNTEAFFGQGTRLTVV.

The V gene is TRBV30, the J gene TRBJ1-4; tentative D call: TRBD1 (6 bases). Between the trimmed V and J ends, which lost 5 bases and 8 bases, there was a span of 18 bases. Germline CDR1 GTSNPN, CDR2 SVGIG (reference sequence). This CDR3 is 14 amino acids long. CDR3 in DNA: TGTGCCTGGGCCAGATGGGGGCAGGGGGAAAAACTGTTTTTT. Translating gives CAWARWGQGEKLFF.

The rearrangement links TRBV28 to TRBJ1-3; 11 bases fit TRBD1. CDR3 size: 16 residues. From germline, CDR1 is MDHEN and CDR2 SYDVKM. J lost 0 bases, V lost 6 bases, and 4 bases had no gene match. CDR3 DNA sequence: TGTGCCAGCAGCCGGGACAGGGGGAACTCTGGAAACACCATATATTTT. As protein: CASSRDRGNSGNTIYF.

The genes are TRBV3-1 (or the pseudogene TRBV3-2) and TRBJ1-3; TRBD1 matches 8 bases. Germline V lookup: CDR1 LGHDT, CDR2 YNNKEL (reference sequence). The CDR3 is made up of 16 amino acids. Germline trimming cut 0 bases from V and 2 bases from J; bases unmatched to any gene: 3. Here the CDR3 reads CASSQDPTGAGNTIYF. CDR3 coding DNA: TGTGCCAGCAGCCAAGACCCGACAGGGGCTGGAAACACCATATATTTT.

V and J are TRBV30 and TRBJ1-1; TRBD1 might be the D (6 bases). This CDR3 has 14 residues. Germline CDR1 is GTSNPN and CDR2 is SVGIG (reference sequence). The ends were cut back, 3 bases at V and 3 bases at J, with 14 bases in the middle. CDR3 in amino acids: CAWSISTGYTEAFF. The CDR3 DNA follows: TGTGCCTGGAGCATATCTACAGGGTACACTGAAGCTTTCTTT.

Written as DNA, the CDR3 is TGCAGTGCTAGTCCCCGGGTCATTATTAGCAATCAGCCCCAGCATTTT. This encodes CSASPRVIISNQPQHF. This sequence joins TRBV20-1 and TRBJ1-5; the D is unclear. V was pared by 3 bases and J by 0 bases, with 15 bases between. Per the germline V gene, CDR1 is DFQATT and CDR2 is SNEGSKA (reference sequence). CDR3 size: 16 residues.

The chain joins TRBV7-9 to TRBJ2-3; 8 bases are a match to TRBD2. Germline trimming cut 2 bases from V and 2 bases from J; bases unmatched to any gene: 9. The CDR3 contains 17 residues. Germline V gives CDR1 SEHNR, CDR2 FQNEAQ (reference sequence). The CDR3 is CASSLTSGGRLTDTQYF. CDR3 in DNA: TGTGCCAGCAGCTTAACGTCGGGCGGGAGGCTCACAGATACGCAGTATTTT.

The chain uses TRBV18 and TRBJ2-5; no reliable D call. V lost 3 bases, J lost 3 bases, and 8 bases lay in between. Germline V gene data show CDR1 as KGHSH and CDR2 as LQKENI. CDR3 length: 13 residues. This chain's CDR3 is CASSPGQKETQYF. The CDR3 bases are TGTGCCAGCTCACCGGGCCAGAAAGAGACCCAGTACTTC.